These 25 T cell receptor beta chains were all obtained from the same sample, sequenced in a study of T-cell memory formation after mild COVID-19. TCRdb re-called the 5' RACE reads with MiXCR, one entry per CDR3 protein. The sample has about 600,000 distinct CDR3 sequences; about 20% are singletons. The sequencing sample was made of PBMCs or a T cell subset sorted from them (not recorded which). All receptors come from an adult woman who had mild COVID-19 (a few samples of this study predate the infection). Cell type and time point are not known.

In this sample, this clonotype turned up many times. The rearrangement links TRBV5-1 to TRBJ2-1; D is possibly TRBD1 or TRBD2 (5 bases each). Germline V lookup: CDR1 SGHRS, CDR2 YFSETQ. The CDR3 has 14 amino acids. The V and J ends lost 3 bases and 4 bases respectively, with 11 bases between them. CDR3 DNA sequence: TGCGCCAGCAGCTGGGACCCACTTTACAATGAGCAGTTCTTC. This sequence encodes CASSWDPLYNEQFF.

The CDR3 sequence: CASSDGTVNEKLFF. The CDR3 DNA is TGTGCCAGCAGCGACGGGACAGTTAATGAAAAACTGTTTTTT. The V and J genes are TRBV7-7 and TRBJ1-4; the match to TRBD1 covers 7 bases. This CDR3 spans 14 amino acids. V lost 5 bases, J lost 4 bases, and 4 bases stayed unmatched. Germline CDR1 reads SSHAT; CDR2 reads FNYEAQ (reference sequence).

The chain joins TRBV7-2 to TRBJ1-3, with a possible D match to TRBD1 (5 bases). Germline-derived CDR1 and CDR2 are SGHTA and FQGNSA. V was cut by 4 bases and J by 9 bases, with 13 bases left in between. The CDR3 covers 13 residues. The DNA for the CDR3 is TGTGCCAGCAGCTCGGGGCCCTCCATCACCATATATTTT. Amino acid sequence: CASSSGPSITIYF.

V and J are TRBV7-2 and TRBJ2-5; tentatively, D is TRBD1 or TRBD2 (5 bases each). The CDR3 length is 15 residues. V lost 6 bases to trimming and J lost 7 bases, with 21 bases between them. CDR1 and CDR2 (germline): SGHTA, FQGNSA. The CDR3 loop reads CASSRTSGTPGTQYF. CDR3 nucleotide sequence: TGTGCCAGCAGTCGAACGTCGGGGACCCCAGGGACCCAGTACTTC. Filled out from reference TRBV7-2 and TRBJ2-5, the complete variable domain reads GAGVSQSPSNKVTEKGKDVELRCDPISGHTALYWYRQSLGQGLEFLIYFQGNSAPDKSGLPSDRFSAERTGGSVSTLTIQRTQQEDSAVYLCASSRTSGTPGTQYFGPGTRLLVL.

This clonotype was observed a handful of times. The J gene is TRBJ1-2, the V gene TRBV2; D possibly corresponds to TRBD1 (5 bases). The germline CDR1 and CDR2 sequences are SNHLY and FYNNEI. V shed 4 bases and J shed 8 bases, with 14 bases lying between them. The length of the CDR3 is 13 residues. The CDR3 loop is CASSAQGRAGYTF. CDR3 nucleotides: TGTGCCAGCAGTGCTCAAGGCAGGGCAGGCTACACCTTC.

This clonotype was seen a handful of times. This chain joins TRBV12-3 or TRBV12-4 and TRBJ2-2; TRBD2 matches 10 bases. This CDR3 comprises 16 residues. V was clipped by 4 bases and J by 3 bases; unmatched bases: 5. The CDR3 protein is CASSSLAGAYTGELFF. The CDR3 DNA is TGTGCCAGCAGTTCCCTAGCGGGGGCCTACACCGGGGAGCTGTTTTTT.

This chain joins TRBV9 and TRBJ1-3; D is unresolved. CDR1 and CDR2 from the germline V gene are SGDLS and YYNGEE. The CDR3 contains 15 residues. V lost 1 base, J lost 4 bases, and 12 bases lay in between. This CDR3 is CASSVQGQAGNTIYF. CDR3 coding DNA: TGTGCCAGCAGCGTACAAGGGCAGGCGGGAAACACCATATATTTT.

This clonotype showed up just a few times. V gene TRBV7-3 combines with J gene TRBJ2-5, with 7 bases lining up with TRBD1. The germline gives CDR1 SGHTA, CDR2 FQGTGA. CDR3 length: 15 residues. V trimming: 4 bases; J trimming: 5 bases; junction bases outside the gene matches: 10. CDR3 nucleotide sequence: TGTGCCAGCAGCTACGGACAGGCCAGTTGGGAGACCCAGTACTTC. Translated, it gives CASSYGQASWETQYF.

This clonotype was counted only a few times. V usage is TRBV5-8 and J usage is TRBJ1-2; D gene unclear. The CDR3 consists of 16 residues. Trimming pared 2 bases from V and 5 bases from J, leaving 19 bases between. Germline loops: CDR1 SGHTS, CDR2 YDEGEE. The CDR3 region is CASSFLGSTPRYGYTF. The CDR3 bases are TGTGCCAGCAGCTTCCTGGGTTCCACCCCTCGATATGGCTACACCTTC.

The chain couples TRBV4-3 to TRBJ2-1; 7 bases map to TRBD1. In germline, CDR1 is LGHNA, CDR2 YSLEER. The V and J ends lost 0 bases and 6 bases, in that order; junction bases with no gene match: 5. This CDR3 is 15 amino acids long. CDR3 DNA: TGCGCCAGCAGCCAAGATTCCAGGGGGAGCAATGAGCAGTTCTTC. Its protein is CASSQDSRGSNEQFF.

This clonotype was seen a few times. The chain uses TRBV5-1 and TRBJ1-1; tentatively, D is TRBD1 (5 bases). From germline, CDR1 is SGHRS and CDR2 YFSETQ. The V gene lost 4 bases and the J gene lost 0 bases, with 16 bases spanning the gap. The CDR3 covers 16 residues. CDR3 coding DNA: TGCGCCAGCAGCCAGGGACTGCTACTCATGAACACTGAAGCTTTCTTT. This translates into CASSQGLLLMNTEAFF.

The chain couples TRBV7-9 to TRBJ2-7; weak D call: TRBD1 (6 bases). V was trimmed by 1 base and J by 1 base, leaving 20 bases between them. The CDR3 has 18 amino acids. From germline, CDR1 is SEHNR and CDR2 FQNEAQ (reference sequence). The CDR3 DNA follows: TGTGCCAGCAGCTTAGGAGTTCTCGGAAACAGGGAGTCCTACGAGCAGTACTTC. Protein product: CASSLGVLGNRESYEQYF.

The gene calls are TRBV6-2 or TRBV6-3 and TRBJ2-1; 8 bases are shared with TRBD2. The CDR3 is made up of 14 amino acids. Per germline, CDR1 MNHEY and CDR2 SVGEGT. Trimming cost V 10 bases and J 1 base; bases outside gene matches: 6. The CDR3 is CATGRAPSYNEQFF. DNA for the CDR3: TGTGCCACCGGGAGGGCCCCATCCTACAATGAGCAGTTCTTC.

This clonotype was counted a few times. The rearrangement links TRBV24-1 to TRBJ2-3; unclear D gene. Germline loops: CDR1 KGHDR, CDR2 SFDVKD. Between the trimmed V and J ends, which lost 3 bases and 8 bases, there was a span of 11 bases. The CDR3 sequence is 13 residues long. CDR3 sequence (DNA): TGTGCCACCAGTGATCCCTCGACCGTTACGCAGTATTTT. It encodes CATSDPSTVTQYF.

The J gene is TRBJ2-7, the V gene TRBV20-1; D is perhaps TRBD2 (6 bases). V lost 4 bases and J lost 2, with 15 bases in between. The CDR3 spans 14 residues. Looked up from germline, CDR1 is DFQATT and CDR2 is SNEGSKA (reference sequence). In DNA form, the CDR3 reads TGCAGTGCTATGGCCGGGACTTATGCCTACGAGCAGTACTTC. It translates to CSAMAGTYAYEQYF.

The J gene is TRBJ2-7, the V gene TRBV4-2, with TRBD2 matching 8 bases. With V trimmed by 4 bases and J by 3 bases, 5 bases remained unmatched. Looked up from germline, CDR1 is LGHNA and CDR2 is YNFKEQ. This CDR3 is 14 amino acids long. The CDR3 reads CASSPSGSGYEQYF. The DNA of the CDR3 is TGTGCCAGCAGCCCGAGCGGGAGTGGCTACGAGCAGTACTTC.

The rearrangement joins TRBV19 to TRBJ2-5, with D tentatively TRBD1 or TRBD2 (5 bases each). Per the germline V gene, CDR1 is LNHDA and CDR2 is SQIVND (reference sequence). Between the trimmed V and J ends, which lost 10 bases and 4 bases, there was a span of 19 bases. The CDR3 is made up of 14 amino acids. In DNA, the CDR3 is TGTGCCACTGGAAGGGGTCAACGGGGAGAGACCCAGTACTTC. The encoded protein is CATGRGQRGETQYF.

The gene calls are TRBV11-2 and TRBJ2-7, with TRBD2 identical over 13 bases. CDR3 length: 16 residues. Per the germline V gene, CDR1 is SGHAT and CDR2 is FQNNGV. Unmatched junction bases numbered 10, after V lost 5 bases and J lost 6 bases. CDR3: CASSPWTSGRVFEQYF. DNA of the CDR3: TGTGCCAGCAGCCCATGGACTAGCGGGAGAGTCTTCGAGCAGTACTTC.

This clonotype was detected many times. This chain links TRBV12-3 or TRBV12-4 with TRBJ2-2, with no clear D. CDR3 length: 12 amino acids. The V end was cut by 3 bases, the J end by 7 bases, with 6 bases between. CDR3 nucleotide sequence: TGTGCCAGCAGTTTTAATCTCGGGGAGCTGTTTTTT. Protein product: CASSFNLGELFF.

This chain connects TRBV2 to TRBJ2-7, with D hard to call. This CDR3 region has 12 residues. Germline loops: CDR1 SNHLY, CDR2 FYNNEI. The V and J ends lost 2 bases and 7 bases respectively, with 9 bases between them. DNA for the CDR3: TGTGCCAGCAGTGAACCCGGAGTGGAGCAGTACTTC. Residues: CASSEPGVEQYF. Drawing the rest from reference TRBV2 and TRBJ2-7, the complete variable domain is EPEVTQTPSHQVTQMGQEVILRCVPISNHLYFYWYRQILGQKVEFLVSFYNNEISEKSEIFDDQFSVERPDGSNFTLKIRSTKLEDSAMYFCASSEPGVEQYFGPGTRLTVT.

Only a few counts were recorded for this clonotype. The gene calls are TRBV11-3 and TRBJ2-7, with no clear D. Germline CDR1 reads SGHNT; CDR2 reads YENEEA. The CDR3 has 14 residues. V shed 5 bases and J shed 7 bases, with 18 bases lying between them. Here the CDR3 DNA reads TGTGCCAGCAGCCCCGCCGCTTACAAATTGGAGCAGTACTTC. Translating it yields CASSPAAYKLEQYF.

The chain has TRBV5-4 and TRBJ2-5; 11 bases are a match to TRBD2. CDR1 is SGHNT and CDR2 is YYREEE in the germline V gene (reference sequence). J gave up 5 bases and V 2 bases, and 11 bases lay outside the gene matches. The CDR3 runs 17 residues. The chain's CDR3 is CASSFRLAGGGWETQYF. In nucleotides, the CDR3 is TGTGCCAGCAGCTTCCGTCTAGCGGGAGGAGGTTGGGAGACCCAGTACTTC.

The chain recombines TRBV18 with TRBJ2-2, with 9 bases lining up with TRBD1. This CDR3 region has 18 residues. After removal of 3 bases from V and 6 bases from J, the junction contained 14 bases not matched to a gene. Per germline, CDR1 KGHSH and CDR2 LQKENI. CDR3 DNA: TGTGCCAGCTCACCGAAAGCCTTGACAGGGGGACAGGCCGGGGAGCTGTTTTTT. It encodes CASSPKALTGGQAGELFF.

The rearrangement joins TRBV10-1 to TRBJ2-3; 8 nucleotides agree with TRBD1. This CDR3 comprises 12 residues. Germline CDR1 WNHNN, CDR2 SYGVQD (reference sequence). Trimming cost V 3 bases and J 15 bases; bases outside gene matches: 8. The CDR3 nucleotides are TGCGCCAGCAGTGAAGGCCAGGGGGCAGGTTATTTT. Translated: CASSEGQGAGYF.

This clonotype was counted between two and nine times. The chain uses TRBV7-9 and TRBJ2-5; unclear D gene. Germline CDR1 is SEHNR and CDR2 is FQNEAQ (reference sequence). This CDR3 is 16 amino acids long. V was cut by 5 bases and J by 5 bases, with 21 bases left in between. CDR3 bases: TGTGCCAGCAGCCGGACCCCGGCGGTAAATTACGAGACCCAGTACTTC. Its translation: CASSRTPAVNYETQYF.